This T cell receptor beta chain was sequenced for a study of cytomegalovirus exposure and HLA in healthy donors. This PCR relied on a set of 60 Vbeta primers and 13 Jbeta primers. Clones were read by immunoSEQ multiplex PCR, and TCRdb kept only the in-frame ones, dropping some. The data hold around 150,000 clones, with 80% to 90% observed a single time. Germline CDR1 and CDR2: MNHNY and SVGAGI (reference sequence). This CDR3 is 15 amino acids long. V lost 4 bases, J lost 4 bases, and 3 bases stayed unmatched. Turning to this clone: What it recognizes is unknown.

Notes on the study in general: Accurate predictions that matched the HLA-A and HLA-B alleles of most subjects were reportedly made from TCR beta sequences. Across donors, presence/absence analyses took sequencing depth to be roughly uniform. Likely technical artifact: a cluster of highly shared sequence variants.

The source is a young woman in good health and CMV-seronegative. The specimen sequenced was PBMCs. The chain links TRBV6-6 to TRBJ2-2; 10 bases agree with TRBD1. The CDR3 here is CASSLGQGLTGELFF. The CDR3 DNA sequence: TGTGCCAGCAGTTTGGGACAGGGGCTCACCGGGGAGCTGTTTTTT.